The entry that follows covers one T cell receptor (beta chain) sequence. TCRdb's copy holds only in-frame clones and misses some; the assay was immunoSEQ multiplex PCR. The sample has roughly 11,000 clones; 70% to 90% are singletons. The sample comes from a study of immune evolution from preneoplasia to lung adenocarcinoma. This CDR3 spans 15 amino acids. The germline gives CDR1 ENHRY, CDR2 SYGVKD. With 2 bases removed from V and 2 bases from J, the gap between germline ends came to 9 bases. J is TRBJ2-2 and V is TRBV10-3; D call uncertain. Material for sequencing was FFPE invasive lung adenocarcinoma tissue. This clonotype was obtained from a person between 65 and 80 years old with invasive lung adenocarcinoma. The CDR3 region has the DNA TGTGCCATCAGTGAGGGTCTGGTTAACACCGGGGAGCTGTTTTTT. Its protein is CAISEGLVNTGELFF.